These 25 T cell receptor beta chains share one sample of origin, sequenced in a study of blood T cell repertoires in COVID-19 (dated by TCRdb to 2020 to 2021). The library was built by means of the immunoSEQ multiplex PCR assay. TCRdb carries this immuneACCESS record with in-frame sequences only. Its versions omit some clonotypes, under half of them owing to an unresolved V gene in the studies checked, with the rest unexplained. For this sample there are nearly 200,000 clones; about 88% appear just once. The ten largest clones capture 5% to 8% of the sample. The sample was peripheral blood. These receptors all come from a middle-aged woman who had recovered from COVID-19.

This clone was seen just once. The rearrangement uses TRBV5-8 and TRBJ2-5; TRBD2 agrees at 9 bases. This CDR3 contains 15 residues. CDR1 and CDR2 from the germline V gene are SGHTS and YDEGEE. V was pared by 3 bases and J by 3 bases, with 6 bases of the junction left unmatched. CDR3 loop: CASSSARLAEETQYF. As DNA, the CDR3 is TGTGCCAGCAGCTCGGCCCGACTAGCGGAAGAGACCCAGTACTTC.

The CDR3 region is CASSWGPGQGNEQFF. As DNA, the CDR3 is TGCGCCAGCAGCTGGGGACCGGGACAGGGGAATGAGCAGTTCTTC. This chain connects TRBV5-1 to TRBJ2-1; 10 nucleotides agree with TRBD1. Unmatched junction bases numbered 7, after V lost 3 bases and J lost 7 bases. Per the germline V gene, CDR1 is SGHRS and CDR2 is YFSETQ. This CDR3 comprises 15 residues. Full variable domain (outside the CDR3, taken from reference TRBV5-1 and TRBJ2-1): KAGVTQTPRYLIKTRGQQVTLSCSPISGHRSVSWYQQTPGQGLQFLFEYFSETQRNKGNFPGRFSGRQFSNSRSEMNVSTLELGDSALYLCASSWGPGQGNEQFFGPGTRLTVL.

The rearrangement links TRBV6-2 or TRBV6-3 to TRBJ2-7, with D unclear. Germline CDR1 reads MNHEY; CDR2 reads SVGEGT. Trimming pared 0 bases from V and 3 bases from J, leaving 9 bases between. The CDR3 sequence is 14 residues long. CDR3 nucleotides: TGTGCCAGCAGTTACTCGAACTACAACTACGAGCAGTACTTC. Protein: CASSYSNYNYEQYF.

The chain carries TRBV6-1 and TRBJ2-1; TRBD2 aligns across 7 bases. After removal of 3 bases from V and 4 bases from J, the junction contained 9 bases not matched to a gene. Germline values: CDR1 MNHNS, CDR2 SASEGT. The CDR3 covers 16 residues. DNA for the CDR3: TGTGCCAGCAGTGACCGATGGGGAGGGATTTACAATGAGCAGTTCTTC. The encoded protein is CASSDRWGGIYNEQFF.

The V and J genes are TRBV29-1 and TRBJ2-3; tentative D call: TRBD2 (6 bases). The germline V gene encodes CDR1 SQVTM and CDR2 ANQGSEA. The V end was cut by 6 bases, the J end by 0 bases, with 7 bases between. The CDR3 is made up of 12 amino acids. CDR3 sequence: CSVGTSTDTQYF. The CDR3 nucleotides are TGCAGCGTCGGGACTAGCACAGATACGCAGTATTTT.

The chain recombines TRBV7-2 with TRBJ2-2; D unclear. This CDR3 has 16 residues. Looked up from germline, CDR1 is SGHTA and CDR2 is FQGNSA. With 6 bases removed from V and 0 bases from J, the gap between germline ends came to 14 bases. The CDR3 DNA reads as TGTGCCAGCAGTCCTTCCGCGATCGCGAACACCGGGGAGCTGTTTTTT. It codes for CASSPSAIANTGELFF.

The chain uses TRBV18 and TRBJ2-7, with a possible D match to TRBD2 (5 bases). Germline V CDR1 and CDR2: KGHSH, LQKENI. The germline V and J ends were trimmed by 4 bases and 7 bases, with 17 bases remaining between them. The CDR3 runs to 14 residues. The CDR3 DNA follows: TGTGCCAGCTCACTTGACCGAAGCCCGGGGGAGCAGTACTTC. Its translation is CASSLDRSPGEQYF.

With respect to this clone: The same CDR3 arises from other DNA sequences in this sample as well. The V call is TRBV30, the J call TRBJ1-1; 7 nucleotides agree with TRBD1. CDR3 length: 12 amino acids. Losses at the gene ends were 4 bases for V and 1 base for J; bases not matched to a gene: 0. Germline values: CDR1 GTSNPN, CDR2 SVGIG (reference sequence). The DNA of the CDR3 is TGTGCCTGGAACAGGGGGAACACTGAAGCTTTCTTT. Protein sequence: CAWNRGNTEAFF. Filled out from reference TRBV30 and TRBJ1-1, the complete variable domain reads SQTIHQWPATLVQPVGSPLSLECTVEGTSNPNLYWYRQAAGRGLQLLFYSVGIGQISSEVPQNLSASRPQDRQFILSSKKLLLSDSGFYLCAWNRGNTEAFFGQGTRLTVV.

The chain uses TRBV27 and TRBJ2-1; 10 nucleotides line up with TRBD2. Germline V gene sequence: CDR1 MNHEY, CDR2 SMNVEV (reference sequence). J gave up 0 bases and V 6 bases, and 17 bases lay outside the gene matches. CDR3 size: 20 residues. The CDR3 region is CASRTQAGLAKESSYNEQFF. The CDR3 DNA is TGTGCCAGCAGAACTCAAGCGGGACTAGCGAAGGAGAGCTCCTACAATGAGCAGTTCTTC.

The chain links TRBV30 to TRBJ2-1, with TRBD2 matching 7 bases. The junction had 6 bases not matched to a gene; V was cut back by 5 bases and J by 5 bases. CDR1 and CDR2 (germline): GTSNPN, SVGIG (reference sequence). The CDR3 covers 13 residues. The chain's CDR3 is CAWEVAGDNEQFF. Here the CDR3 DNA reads TGTGCCTGGGAGGTTGCGGGAGACAATGAGCAGTTCTTC.

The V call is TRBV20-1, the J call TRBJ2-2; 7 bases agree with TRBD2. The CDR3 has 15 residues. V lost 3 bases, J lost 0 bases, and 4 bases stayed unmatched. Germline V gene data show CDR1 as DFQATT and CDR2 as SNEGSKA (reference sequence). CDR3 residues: CSASGLVPNTGELFF. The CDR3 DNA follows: TGCAGTGCTAGTGGACTAGTCCCGAACACCGGGGAGCTGTTTTTT.

This chain's CDR3 is CASSEVGQIDYNEQFF. The CDR3 region has the DNA TGTGCCAGCAGTGAGGTCGGACAGATAGATTACAATGAGCAGTTCTTC. This rearrangement joins TRBV6-1 to TRBJ2-1, with D perhaps matching TRBD1 (6 bases). Germline values: CDR1 MNHNS, CDR2 SASEGT. The CDR3 is 16 amino acids. Trimming left V 3 bases short and J 4 bases short, with 16 bases between.

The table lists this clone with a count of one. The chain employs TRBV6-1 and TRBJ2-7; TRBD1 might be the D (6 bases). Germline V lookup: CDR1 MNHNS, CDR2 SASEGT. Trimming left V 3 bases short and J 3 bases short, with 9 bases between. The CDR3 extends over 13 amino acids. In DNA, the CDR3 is TGTGCCAGCAGTGAGTACAGGGACTACGAGCAGTACTTC. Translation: CASSEYRDYEQYF.

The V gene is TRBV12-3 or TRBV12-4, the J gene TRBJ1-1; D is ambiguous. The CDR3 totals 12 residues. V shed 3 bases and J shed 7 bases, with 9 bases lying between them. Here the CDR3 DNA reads TGTGCCAGCAGTTTGGAGGGATTTGAAGCTTTCTTT. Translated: CASSLEGFEAFF.

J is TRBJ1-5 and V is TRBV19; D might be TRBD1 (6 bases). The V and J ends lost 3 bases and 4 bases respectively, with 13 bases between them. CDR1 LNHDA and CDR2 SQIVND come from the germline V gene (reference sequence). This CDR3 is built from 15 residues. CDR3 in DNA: TGTGCCAGTAGTATTCAGGGGTTGGAAAATCAGCCCCAGCATTTT. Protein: CASSIQGLENQPQHF.

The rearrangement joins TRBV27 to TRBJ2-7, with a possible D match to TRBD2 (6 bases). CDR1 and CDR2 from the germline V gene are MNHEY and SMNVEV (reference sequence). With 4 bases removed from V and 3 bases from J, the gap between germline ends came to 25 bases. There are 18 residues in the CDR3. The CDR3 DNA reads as TGTGCCAGCAGTTACCTCTTAGGAGGGCCCCGGCTTTACTACGAGCAGTACTTC. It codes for CASSYLLGGPRLYYEQYF.

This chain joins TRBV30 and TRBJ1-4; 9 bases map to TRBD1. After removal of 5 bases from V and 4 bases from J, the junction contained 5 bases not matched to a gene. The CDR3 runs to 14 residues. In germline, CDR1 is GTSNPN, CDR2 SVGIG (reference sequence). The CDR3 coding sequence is TGTGCCTGGGGGACAGGGATGAATAATGAAAAACTGTTTTTT. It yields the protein CAWGTGMNNEKLFF. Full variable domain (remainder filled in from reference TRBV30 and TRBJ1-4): SQTIHQWPATLVQPVGSPLSLECTVEGTSNPNLYWYRQAAGRGLQLLFYSVGIGQISSEVPQNLSASRPQDRQFILSSKKLLLSDSGFYLCAWGTGMNNEKLFFGSGTQLSVL.

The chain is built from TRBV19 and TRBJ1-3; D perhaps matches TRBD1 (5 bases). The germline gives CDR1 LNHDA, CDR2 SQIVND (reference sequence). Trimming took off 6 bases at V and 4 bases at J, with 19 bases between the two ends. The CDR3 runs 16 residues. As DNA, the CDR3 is TGTGCCAGTAGCAAATTACGGACCAAGGGGGGAAACACCATATATTTT. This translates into CASSKLRTKGGNTIYF.

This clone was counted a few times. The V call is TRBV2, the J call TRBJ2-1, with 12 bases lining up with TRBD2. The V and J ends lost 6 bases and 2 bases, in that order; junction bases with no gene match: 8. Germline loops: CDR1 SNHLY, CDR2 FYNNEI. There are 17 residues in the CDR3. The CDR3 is CASRETSGSVPYNEQFF. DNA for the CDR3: TGTGCCAGCAGGGAGACTAGCGGGAGTGTCCCCTACAATGAGCAGTTCTTC.

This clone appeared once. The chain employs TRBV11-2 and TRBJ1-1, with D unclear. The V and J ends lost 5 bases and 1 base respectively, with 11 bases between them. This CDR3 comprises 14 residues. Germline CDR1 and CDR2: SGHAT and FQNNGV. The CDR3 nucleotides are TGTGCCAGCAGCGAGACATCCCCGAACACTGAAGCTTTCTTT. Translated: CASSETSPNTEAFF.

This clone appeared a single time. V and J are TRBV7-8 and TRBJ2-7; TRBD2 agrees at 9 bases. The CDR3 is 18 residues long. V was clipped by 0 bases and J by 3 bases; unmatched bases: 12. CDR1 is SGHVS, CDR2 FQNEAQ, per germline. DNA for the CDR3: TGTGCCAGCAGCTTAGCGCAAAGCGGGAGGTCCCTCTACTACGAGCAGTACTTC. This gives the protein CASSLAQSGRSLYYEQYF.

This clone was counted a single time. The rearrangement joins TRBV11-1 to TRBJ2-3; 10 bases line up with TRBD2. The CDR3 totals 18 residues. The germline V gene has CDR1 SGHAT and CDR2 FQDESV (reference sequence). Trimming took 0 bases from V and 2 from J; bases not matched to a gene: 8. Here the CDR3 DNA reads TGTGCCAGCAGCTTAGCAGCGGGAGGGCCAATCCCCACAGATACGCAGTATTTT. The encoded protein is CASSLAAGGPIPTDTQYF.

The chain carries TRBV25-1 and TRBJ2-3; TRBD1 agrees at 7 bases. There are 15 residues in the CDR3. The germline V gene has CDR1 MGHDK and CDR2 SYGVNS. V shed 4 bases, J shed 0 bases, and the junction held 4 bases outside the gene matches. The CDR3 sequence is CASSAIQGSTDTQYF. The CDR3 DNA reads TGTGCCAGCAGTGCAATACAGGGGAGCACAGATACGCAGTATTTT.

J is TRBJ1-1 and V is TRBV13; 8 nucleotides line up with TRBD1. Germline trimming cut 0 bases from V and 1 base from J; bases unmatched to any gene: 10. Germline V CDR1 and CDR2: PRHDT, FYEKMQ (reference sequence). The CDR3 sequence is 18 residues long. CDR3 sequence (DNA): TGTGCCAGCAGCTTAGGCCTCAGGGGACAGGTGAGGAACACTGAAGCTTTCTTT. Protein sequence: CASSLGLRGQVRNTEAFF.

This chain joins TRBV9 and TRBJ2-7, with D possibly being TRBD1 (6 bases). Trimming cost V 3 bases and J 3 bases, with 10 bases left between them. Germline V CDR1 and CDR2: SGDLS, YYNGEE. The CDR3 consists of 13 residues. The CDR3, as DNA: TGTGCCAGCAGCGGGGACATGGGCTACGAGCAGTACTTC. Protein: CASSGDMGYEQYF.